The sample holds many counts of the clone carrying this TCR beta chain. The sample originates from a study of T cells after yellow fever vaccination. Germline assignment: CDR1 MGHRA and CDR2 YSYEKL. The CDR3 contains 18 residues. Trimming cost V 0 bases and J 0 bases, with 17 bases left between them. TCRdb re-called the 5' RACE reads with MiXCR, one entry per CDR3 protein. The table shows about 210,000 distinct CDR3 sequences, with more than 3% occurring only once. V and J are TRBV4-1 and TRBJ1-1; D is unclear. The specimen comprised CD4+ T cells sorted from PBMCs, sampled 10 days after the yellow fever booster vaccination. This TCR was recovered from a man younger than 30 who received the YFV17D yellow fever vaccine. The CDR3 region has the DNA TGCGCCAGCAGCCAAGAAGTCGGAGGAGGTTTGCTGAACACTGAAGCTTTCTTT. Translating gives CASSQEVGGGLLNTEAFF.